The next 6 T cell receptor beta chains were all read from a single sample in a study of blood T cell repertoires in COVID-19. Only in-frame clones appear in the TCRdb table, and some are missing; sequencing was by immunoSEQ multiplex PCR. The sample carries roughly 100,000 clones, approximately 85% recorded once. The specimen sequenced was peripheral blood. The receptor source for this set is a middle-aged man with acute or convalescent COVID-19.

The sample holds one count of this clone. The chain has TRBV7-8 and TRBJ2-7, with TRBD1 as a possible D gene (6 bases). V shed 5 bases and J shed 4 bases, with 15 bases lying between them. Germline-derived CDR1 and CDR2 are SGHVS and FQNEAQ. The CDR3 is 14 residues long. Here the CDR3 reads CASSPWTELYEQYF. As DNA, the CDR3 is TGTGCCAGCAGCCCCTGGACAGAACTTTACGAGCAGTACTTC.

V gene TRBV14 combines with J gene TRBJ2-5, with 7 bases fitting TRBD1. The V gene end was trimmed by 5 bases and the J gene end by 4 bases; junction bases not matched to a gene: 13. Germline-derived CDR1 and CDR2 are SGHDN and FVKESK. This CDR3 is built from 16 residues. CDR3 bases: TGTGCCAGCAGCGATTACCAGGGGGTAAGAGGAGAGACCCAGTACTTC. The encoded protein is CASSDYQGVRGETQYF.

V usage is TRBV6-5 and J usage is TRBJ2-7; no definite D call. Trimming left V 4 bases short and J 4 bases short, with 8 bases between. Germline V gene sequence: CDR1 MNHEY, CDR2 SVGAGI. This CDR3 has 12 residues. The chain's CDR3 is CASSSPGYEQYF. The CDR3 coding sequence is TGTGCCAGCAGTTCTCCGGGTTACGAGCAGTACTTC.

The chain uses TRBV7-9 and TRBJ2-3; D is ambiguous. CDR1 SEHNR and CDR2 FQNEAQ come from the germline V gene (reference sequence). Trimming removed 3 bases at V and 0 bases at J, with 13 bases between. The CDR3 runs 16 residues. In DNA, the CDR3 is TGTGCCAGCAGCTTGTCCCTAACAGATAGCACAGATACGCAGTATTTT. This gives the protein CASSLSLTDSTDTQYF.

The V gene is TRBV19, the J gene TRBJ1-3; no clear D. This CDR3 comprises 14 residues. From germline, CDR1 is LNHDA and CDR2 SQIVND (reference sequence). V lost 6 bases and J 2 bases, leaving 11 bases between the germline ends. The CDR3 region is CASRREAAGNTIYF. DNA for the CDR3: TGTGCCAGTAGGAGGGAGGCGGCTGGAAACACCATATATTTT.

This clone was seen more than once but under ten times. The CDR3 sequence: CASSEARDRAEAFF. The CDR3 DNA is TGTGCCAGCAGTGAAGCGAGAGACAGGGCTGAAGCTTTCTTT. The chain is built from TRBV6-1 and TRBJ1-1; 7 nucleotides line up with TRBD1. Trimming cost V 0 bases and J 6 bases; bases outside gene matches: 4. The CDR3 spans 14 residues. Germline CDR1 and CDR2: MNHNS and SASEGT.